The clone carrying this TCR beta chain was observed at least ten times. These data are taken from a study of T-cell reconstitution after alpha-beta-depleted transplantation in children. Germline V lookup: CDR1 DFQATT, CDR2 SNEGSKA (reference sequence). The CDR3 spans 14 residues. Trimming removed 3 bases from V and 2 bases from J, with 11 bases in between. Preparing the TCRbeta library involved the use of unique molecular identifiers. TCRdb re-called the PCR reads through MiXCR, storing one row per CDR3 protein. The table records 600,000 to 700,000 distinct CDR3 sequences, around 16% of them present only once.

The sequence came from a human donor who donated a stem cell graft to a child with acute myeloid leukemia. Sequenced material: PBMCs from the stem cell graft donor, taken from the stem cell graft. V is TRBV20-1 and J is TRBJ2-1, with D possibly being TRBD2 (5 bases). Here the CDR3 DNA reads TGCAGTGCTAGTCGGGGTCGGGCCTACAATGAGCAGTTCTTC. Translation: CSASRGRAYNEQFF.